A few counts support the clone carrying this T cell receptor beta chain. The sample originates from a study of CD8+ T cells in alopecia areata. With 1 base clipped from V and 4 bases from J, the junction kept 1 base outside the gene matches. The CDR3 sequence is 14 residues long. CDR1 is SGHVS, CDR2 FNYEAQ, per germline. Extraction of RNA preceded its reverse transcription into cDNA, which served as the sequencing template. Sequenced by immunoSEQ multiplex PCR; TCRdb stores in-frame clones only, minus some. The sample shows about 110,000 clones, around 59% of them seen only once. The chain employs TRBV7-6 and TRBJ2-7; 10 bases agree with TRBD2. The sequenced material came from CD8+ T cells sorted from blood. The sequence was obtained from a human donor in good health. CDR3 amino acids: CASSLELAGYEQYF. The CDR3 DNA reads TGTGCCAGCAGCTTAGAACTAGCGGGGTACGAGCAGTACTTC.